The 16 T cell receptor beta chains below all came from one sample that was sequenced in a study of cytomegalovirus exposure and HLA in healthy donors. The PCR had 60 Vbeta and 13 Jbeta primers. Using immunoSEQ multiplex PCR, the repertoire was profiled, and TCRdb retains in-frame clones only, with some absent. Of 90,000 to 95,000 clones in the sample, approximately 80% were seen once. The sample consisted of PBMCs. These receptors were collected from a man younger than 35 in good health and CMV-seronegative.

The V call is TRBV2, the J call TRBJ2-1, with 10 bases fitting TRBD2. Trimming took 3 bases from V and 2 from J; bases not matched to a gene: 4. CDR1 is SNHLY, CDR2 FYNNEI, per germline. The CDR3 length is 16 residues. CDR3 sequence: CASSDTGLATYNEQFF. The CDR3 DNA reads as TGTGCCAGCAGTGATACGGGACTAGCGACCTACAATGAGCAGTTCTTC.

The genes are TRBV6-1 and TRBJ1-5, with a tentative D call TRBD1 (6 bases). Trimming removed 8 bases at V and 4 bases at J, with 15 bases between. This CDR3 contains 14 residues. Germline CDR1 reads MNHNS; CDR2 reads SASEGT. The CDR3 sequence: CASAKGVGNQPQHF. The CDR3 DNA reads TGTGCCAGCGCAAAGGGGGTAGGGAATCAGCCCCAGCATTTT.

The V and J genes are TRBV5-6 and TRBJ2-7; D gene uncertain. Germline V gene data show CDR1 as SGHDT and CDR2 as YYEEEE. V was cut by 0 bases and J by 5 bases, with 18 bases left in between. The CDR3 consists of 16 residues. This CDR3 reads CASSLGLGGGWDEQYF. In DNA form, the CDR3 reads TGTGCCAGCAGCTTGGGTTTAGGTGGCGGTTGGGACGAGCAGTACTTC.

CDR3 in amino acids: CASSLDMGGPRTQYF. CDR3 nucleotide sequence: TGTGCCAGCAGCTTAGACATGGGGGGGCCGAGGACCCAGTACTTC. This chain joins TRBV11-2 and TRBJ2-5; D may be TRBD2 (7 bases). The V end lost 0 bases, the J end lost 7 bases, and 15 bases lay between the germline ends. This CDR3 has 15 residues. CDR1 SGHAT and CDR2 FQNNGV come from the germline V gene.

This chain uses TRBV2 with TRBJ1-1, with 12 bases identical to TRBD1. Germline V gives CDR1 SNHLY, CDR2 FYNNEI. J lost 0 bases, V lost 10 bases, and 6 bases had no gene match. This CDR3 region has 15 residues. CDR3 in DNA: TGTGCCACCCGGGGACAGGGGGCGATGAACACTGAAGCTTTCTTT. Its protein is CATRGQGAMNTEAFF.

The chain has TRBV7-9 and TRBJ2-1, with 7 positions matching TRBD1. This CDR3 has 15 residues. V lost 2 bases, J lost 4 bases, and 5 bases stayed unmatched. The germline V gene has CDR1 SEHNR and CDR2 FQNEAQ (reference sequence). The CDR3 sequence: CASSLRQGRYNEQFF. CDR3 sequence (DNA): TGTGCCAGCAGCTTAAGACAGGGCAGGTACAATGAGCAGTTCTTC. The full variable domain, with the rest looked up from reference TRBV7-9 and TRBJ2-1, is DTGVSQNPRHKITKRGQNVTFRCDPISEHNRLYWYRQTLGQGPEFLTYFQNEAQLEKSRLLSDRFSAERPKGSFSTLEIQRTEQGDSAMYLCASSLRQGRYNEQFFGPGTRLTVL.

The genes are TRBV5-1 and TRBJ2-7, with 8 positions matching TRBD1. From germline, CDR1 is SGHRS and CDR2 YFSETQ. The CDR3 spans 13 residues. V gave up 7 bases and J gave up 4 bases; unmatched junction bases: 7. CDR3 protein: CASRYTGGYEQYF. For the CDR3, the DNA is TGCGCCAGCCGGTACACAGGGGGATACGAGCAGTACTTC.

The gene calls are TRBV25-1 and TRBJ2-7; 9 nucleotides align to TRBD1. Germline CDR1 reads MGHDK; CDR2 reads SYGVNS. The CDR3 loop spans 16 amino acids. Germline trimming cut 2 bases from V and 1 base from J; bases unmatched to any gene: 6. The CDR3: CASSEQPGQGSYEQYF. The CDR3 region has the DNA TGTGCCAGCAGTGAACAGCCGGGACAGGGATCCTACGAGCAGTACTTC.

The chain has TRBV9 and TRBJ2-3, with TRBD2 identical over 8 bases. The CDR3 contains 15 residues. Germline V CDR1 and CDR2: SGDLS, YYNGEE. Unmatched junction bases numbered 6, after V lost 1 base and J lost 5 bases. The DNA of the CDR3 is TGTGCCAGCAGCGTACCCGGGGGGGGTATAGATACGCAGTATTTT. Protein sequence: CASSVPGGGIDTQYF.

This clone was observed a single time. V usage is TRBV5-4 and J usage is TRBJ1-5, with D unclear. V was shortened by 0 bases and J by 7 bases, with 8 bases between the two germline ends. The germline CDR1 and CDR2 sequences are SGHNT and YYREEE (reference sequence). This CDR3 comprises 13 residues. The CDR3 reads CASSLGIRQPQHF. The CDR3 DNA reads TGTGCCAGCAGCTTGGGCATCCGGCAGCCCCAGCATTTT.

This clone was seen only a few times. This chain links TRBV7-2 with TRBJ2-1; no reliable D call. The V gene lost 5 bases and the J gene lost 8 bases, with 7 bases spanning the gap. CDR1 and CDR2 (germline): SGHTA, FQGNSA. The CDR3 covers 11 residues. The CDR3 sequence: CASSLPYEQFF. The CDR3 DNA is TGTGCCAGCAGCCTTCCGTATGAGCAGTTCTTC.

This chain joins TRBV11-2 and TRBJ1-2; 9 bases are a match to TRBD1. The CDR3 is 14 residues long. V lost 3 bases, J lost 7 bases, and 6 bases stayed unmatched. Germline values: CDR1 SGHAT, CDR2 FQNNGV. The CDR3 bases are TGTGCCAGCAGCTTGGGGGACAGGGTTGGTGGCTACACCTTC. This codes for CASSLGDRVGGYTF. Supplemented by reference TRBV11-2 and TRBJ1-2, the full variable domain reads EAGVAQSPRYKIIEKRQSVAFWCNPISGHATLYWYQQILGQGPKLLIQFQNNGVVDDSQLPKDRFSAERLKGVDSTLKIQPAKLEDSAVYLCASSLGDRVGGYTFGSGTRLTVV.

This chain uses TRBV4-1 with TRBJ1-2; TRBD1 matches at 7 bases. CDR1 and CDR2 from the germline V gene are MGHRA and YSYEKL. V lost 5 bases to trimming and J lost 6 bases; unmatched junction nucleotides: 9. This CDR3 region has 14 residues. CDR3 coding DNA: TGCGCCAGCAGCTCCCGACAGGGAAGTAATGGCTACACCTTC. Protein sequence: CASSSRQGSNGYTF.

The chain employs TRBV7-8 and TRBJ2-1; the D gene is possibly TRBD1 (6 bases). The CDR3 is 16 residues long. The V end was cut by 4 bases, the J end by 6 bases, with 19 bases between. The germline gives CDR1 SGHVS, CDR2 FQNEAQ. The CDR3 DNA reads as TGTGCCAGCAGCTCCCCCTACCAGACAGGACTCAATGAGCAGTTCTTC. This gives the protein CASSSPYQTGLNEQFF.

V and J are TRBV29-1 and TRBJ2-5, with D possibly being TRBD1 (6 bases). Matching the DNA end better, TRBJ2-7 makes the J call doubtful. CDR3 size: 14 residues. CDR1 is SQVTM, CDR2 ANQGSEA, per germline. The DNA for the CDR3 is TGCAGCGCGACGAGGCAGGGGCCACCCTACGAGCAGTACTTC. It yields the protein CSATRQGPPYEQYF.

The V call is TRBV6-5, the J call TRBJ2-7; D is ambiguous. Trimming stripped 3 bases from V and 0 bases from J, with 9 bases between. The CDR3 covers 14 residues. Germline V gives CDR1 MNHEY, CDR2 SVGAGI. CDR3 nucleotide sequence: TGTGCCAGCAGTTATGGGCAGCTCTCCTACGAGCAGTACTTC. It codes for CASSYGQLSYEQYF.